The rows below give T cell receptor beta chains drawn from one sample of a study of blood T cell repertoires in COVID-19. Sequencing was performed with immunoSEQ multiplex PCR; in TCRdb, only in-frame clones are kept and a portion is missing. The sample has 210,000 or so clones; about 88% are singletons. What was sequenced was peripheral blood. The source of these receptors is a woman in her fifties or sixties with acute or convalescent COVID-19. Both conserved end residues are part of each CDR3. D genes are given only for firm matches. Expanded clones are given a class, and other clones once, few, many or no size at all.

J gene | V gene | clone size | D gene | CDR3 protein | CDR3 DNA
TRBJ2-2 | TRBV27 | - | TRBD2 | CASSQRGTTGELFF | TGTGCCAGCAGTCAGCGGGGGACCACCGGGGAGCTGTTTTTT
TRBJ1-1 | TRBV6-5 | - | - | CASSRRDIGTEAFF | TGTGCCAGCAGTAGACGGGACATAGGCACTGAAGCTTTCTTT
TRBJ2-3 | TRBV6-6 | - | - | CASSFEEGTDTQYF | TGTGCCAGCAGTTTTGAAGAGGGCACAGATACGCAGTATTTT
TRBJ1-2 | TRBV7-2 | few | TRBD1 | CASSTGGQGASYGYTF | TGTGCCAGCAGCACAGGAGGGCAGGGGGCGAGCTATGGCTACACCTTC
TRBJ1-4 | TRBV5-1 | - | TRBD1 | CASSFTGGWEKLFF | TGCGCCAGCAGCTTTACAGGGGGCTGGGAAAAACTGTTTTTT
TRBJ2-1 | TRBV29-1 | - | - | CSVVPRTVSSYNEQFF | TGCAGCGTTGTCCCGCGGACAGTAAGCTCCTACAATGAGCAGTTCTTC
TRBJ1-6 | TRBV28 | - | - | CASSFAGAGLGYNSPLHF | TGTGCCAGCAGTTTCGCGGGGGCGGGCCTGGGGTATAATTCACCCCTCCACTTT
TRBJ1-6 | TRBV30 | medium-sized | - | CAWRTVGGRNNSPLHF | TGTGCCTGGAGGACTGTGGGGGGGAGGAATAATTCACCCCTCCACTTT
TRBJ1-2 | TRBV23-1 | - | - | CASSRGGSGNINYGYTF | TGCGCCAGCAGTCGGGGGGGCTCTGGTAATATTAACTATGGCTACACCTTC
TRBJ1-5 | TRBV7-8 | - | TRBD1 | CASSLLTGRNQPQHF | TGTGCCAGCAGCCTCCTGACAGGGCGAAATCAGCCCCAGCATTTT
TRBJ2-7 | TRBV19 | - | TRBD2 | CASRPGLAGGTYYEQYF | TGTGCCAGTAGGCCGGGACTAGCGGGAGGCACCTACTACGAGCAGTACTTC
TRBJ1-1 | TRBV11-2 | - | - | CASSKWGRGGIPEAFF | TGTGCCAGCAGCAAGTGGGGGCGCGGGGGAATACCTGAAGCTTTCTTT
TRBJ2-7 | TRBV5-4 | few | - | CASSLGTRGPEQYF | TGTGCCAGCAGCTTGGGAACCAGGGGCCCCGAGCAGTACTTC
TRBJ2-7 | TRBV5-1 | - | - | CASSPVVWGPDEQYF | TGCGCCAGCAGCCCCGTCGTTTGGGGGCCTGATGAGCAGTACTTC